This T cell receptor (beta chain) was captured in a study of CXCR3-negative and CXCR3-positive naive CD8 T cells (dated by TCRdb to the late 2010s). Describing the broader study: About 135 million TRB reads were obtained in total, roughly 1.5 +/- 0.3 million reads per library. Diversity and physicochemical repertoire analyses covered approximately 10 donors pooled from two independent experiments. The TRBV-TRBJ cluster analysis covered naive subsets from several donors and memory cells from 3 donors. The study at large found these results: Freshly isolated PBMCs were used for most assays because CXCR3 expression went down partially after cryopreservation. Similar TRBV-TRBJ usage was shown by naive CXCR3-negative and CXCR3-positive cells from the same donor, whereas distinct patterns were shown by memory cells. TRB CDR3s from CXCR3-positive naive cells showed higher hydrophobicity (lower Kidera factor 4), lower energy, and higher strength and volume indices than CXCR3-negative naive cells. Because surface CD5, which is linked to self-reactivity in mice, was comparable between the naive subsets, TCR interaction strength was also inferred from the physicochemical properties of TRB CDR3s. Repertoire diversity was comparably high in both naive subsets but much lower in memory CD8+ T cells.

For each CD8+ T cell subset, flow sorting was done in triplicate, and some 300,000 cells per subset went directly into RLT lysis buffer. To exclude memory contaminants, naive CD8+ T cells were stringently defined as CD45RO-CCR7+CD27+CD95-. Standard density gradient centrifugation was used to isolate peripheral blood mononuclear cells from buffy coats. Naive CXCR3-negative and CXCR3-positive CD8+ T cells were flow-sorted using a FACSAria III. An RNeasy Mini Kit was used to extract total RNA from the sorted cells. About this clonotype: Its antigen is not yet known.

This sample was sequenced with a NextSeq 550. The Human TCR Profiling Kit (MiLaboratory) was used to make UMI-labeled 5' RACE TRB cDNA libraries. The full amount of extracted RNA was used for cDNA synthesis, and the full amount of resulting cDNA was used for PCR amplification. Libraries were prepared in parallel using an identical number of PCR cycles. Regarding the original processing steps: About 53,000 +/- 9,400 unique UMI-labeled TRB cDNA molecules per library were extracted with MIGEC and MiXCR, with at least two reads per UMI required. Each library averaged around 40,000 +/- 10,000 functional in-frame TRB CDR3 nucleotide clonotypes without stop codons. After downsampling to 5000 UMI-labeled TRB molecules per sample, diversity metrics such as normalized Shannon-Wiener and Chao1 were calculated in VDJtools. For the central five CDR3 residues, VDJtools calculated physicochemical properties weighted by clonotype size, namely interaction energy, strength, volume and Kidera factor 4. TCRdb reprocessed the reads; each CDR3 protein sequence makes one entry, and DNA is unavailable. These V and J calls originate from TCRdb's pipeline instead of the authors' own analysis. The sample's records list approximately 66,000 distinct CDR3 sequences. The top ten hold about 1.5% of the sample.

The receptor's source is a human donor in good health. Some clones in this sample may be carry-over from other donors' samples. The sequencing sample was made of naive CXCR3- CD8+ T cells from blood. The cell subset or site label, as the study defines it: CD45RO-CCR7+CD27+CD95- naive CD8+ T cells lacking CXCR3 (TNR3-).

This receptor carries the CDR3 CASSHGGAPETQYF. This receptor chain uses TRBV5-6 and TRBJ2-5; TCRdb reports TRBD1, a call that lacks DNA to check it against. The CDR3 has 14 amino acids, counting the end cysteine and phenylalanine. This entry has no DNA. The germline V gene yields SGHDT for CDR1 and YYEEEE for CDR2.